These 7 T cell receptor beta chains share one sample of origin, sequenced in a study of control samples from healthy donors and cancer patients. Method: immunoSEQ multiplex PCR; TCRdb's copy keeps in-frame clones and lacks some. Of some 200,000 clones listed, about 93% are singletons. The sequenced sample consisted of blood. The receptors originated from a man aged 50 to 60 in good health.

The chain joins TRBV6-6 to TRBJ1-5; D call uncertain. CDR3 length: 14 amino acids. Trimming removed 7 bases from V and 3 bases from J, with 13 bases in between. Germline loops: CDR1 MNHNY, CDR2 SVGAGI (reference sequence). CDR3 loop: CASTPGRDNQPQHF. CDR3 in DNA: TGTGCCAGCACGCCCGGTAGGGACAATCAGCCCCAGCATTTT.

The chain combines TRBV3-1 (or the pseudogene TRBV3-2) with TRBJ1-5; 7 nucleotides line up with TRBD1. The CDR3 is 15 amino acids. The ends lost 3 bases at V and 4 bases at J; junction bases unmatched: 6. The germline V gene encodes CDR1 LGHDT and CDR2 YNNKEL (reference sequence). The CDR3 bases are TGTGCCAGCAGCCACTCGACAGGGATTAATCAGCCCCAGCATTTT. Protein sequence: CASSHSTGINQPQHF.

Here the CDR3 DNA reads TGTGCCAGCAGCTGGGACAGGGATTTTTATAATTCACCCCTCCACTTT. Translated: CASSWDRDFYNSPLHF. The chain couples TRBV28 to TRBJ1-6; 9 bases are a match to TRBD1. The germline V gene has CDR1 MDHEN and CDR2 SYDVKM. The CDR3 extends over 16 amino acids. V shed 6 bases and J 4 bases; nucleotides not matched to a gene: 7.

This chain links TRBV24-1 with TRBJ2-3, with a possible D match to TRBD2 (5 bases). This CDR3 spans 13 amino acids. Germline CDR1 reads KGHDR; CDR2 reads SFDVKD. Trimming took off 6 bases at V and 9 bases at J, with 15 bases between the two ends. CDR3 nucleotide sequence: TGTGCCACCAGTCCGGGCTCCGGAGGAACGCAGTATTTT. Its translation: CATSPGSGGTQYF.

This clone turned up a few times. The sample holds other DNA sequences that translate to the same CDR3. The chain couples TRBV5-1 to TRBJ2-1; D uncertain. This CDR3 is built from 12 residues. Looked up from germline, CDR1 is SGHRS and CDR2 is YFSETQ. V was clipped by 0 bases and J by 8 bases, with 6 bases between them. CDR3 region: CASSLGQDEQFF. The CDR3 DNA reads as TGCGCCAGCAGCTTGGGGCAGGATGAGCAGTTCTTC.

This clone came up once. The rearrangement joins TRBV2 to TRBJ2-5; 7 bases line up with TRBD2. V shed 5 bases and J 4 bases; nucleotides not matched to a gene: 16. Germline V CDR1 and CDR2: SNHLY, FYNNEI. The length of the CDR3 is 17 residues. CDR3 residues: CASSRSASGPLAETQYF. The CDR3 region has the DNA TGTGCCAGCAGTAGAAGTGCTAGCGGACCCTTGGCAGAGACCCAGTACTTC. Combining the CDR3 with reference TRBV2 and TRBJ2-5 gives the whole variable domain EPEVTQTPSHQVTQMGQEVILRCVPISNHLYFYWYRQILGQKVEFLVSFYNNEISEKSEIFDDQFSVERPDGSNFTLKIRSTKLEDSAMYFCASSRSASGPLAETQYFGPGTRLLVL.

The rearrangement links TRBV18 to TRBJ2-7, with D possibly being TRBD1 (5 bases). The V gene lost 3 bases and the J gene lost 2 bases, with 11 bases spanning the gap. The CDR3 sequence is 14 residues long. The germline CDR1 and CDR2 sequences are KGHSH and LQKENI. The DNA for the CDR3 is TGTGCCAGCTCACCCTCTTACAGGCCCTACGAGCAGTACGTC. Translation: CASSPSYRPYEQYV.